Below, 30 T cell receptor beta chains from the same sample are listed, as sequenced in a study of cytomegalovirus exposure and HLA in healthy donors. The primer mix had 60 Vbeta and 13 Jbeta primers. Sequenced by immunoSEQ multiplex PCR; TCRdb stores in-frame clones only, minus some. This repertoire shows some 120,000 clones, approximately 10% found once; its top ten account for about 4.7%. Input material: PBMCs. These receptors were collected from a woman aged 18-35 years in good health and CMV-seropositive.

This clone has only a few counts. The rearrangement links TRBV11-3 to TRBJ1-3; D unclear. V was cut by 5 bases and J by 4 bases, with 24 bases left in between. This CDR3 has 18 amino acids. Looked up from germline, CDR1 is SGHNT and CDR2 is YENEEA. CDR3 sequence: CASSHTEREWKFGNTIYF. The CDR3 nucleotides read TGTGCCAGCAGCCACACTGAGAGGGAATGGAAGTTCGGAAACACCATATATTTT.

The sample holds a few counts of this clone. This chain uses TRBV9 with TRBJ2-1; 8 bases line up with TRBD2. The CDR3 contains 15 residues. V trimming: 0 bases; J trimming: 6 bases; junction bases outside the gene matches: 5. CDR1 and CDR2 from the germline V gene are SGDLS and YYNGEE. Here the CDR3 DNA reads TGTGCCAGCAGCGTAGATGACGGGAGGGCCAATGAGCAGTTCTTC. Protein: CASSVDDGRANEQFF.

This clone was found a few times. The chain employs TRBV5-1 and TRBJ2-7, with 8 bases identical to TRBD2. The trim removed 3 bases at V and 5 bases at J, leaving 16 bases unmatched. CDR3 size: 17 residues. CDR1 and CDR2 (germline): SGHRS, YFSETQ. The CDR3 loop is CASSSKPIAGFRDEQYF. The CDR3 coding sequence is TGCGCCAGCAGCTCGAAACCAATAGCGGGATTCAGGGACGAGCAGTACTTC.

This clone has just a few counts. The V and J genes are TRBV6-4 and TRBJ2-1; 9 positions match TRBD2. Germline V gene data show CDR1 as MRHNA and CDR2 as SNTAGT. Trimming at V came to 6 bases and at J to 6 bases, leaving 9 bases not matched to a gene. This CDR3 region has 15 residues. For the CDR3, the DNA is TGTGCCAGCAGCCCATCTGCGGGAGGGGTCAATGAGCAGTTCTTC. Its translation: CASSPSAGGVNEQFF.

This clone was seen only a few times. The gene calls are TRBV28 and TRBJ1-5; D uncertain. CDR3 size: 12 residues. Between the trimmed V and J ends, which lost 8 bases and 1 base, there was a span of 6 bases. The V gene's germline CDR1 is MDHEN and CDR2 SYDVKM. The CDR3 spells CASGESNQPQHF. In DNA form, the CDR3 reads TGTGCCAGCGGGGAGAGCAATCAGCCCCAGCATTTT.

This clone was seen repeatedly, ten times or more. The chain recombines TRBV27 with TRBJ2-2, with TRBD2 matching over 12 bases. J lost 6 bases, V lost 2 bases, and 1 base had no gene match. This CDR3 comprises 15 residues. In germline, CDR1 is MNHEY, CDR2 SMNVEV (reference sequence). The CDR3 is CASSLLAGGPGELFF. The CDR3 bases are TGTGCCAGCAGTTTACTAGCGGGAGGGCCCGGGGAGCTGTTTTTT.

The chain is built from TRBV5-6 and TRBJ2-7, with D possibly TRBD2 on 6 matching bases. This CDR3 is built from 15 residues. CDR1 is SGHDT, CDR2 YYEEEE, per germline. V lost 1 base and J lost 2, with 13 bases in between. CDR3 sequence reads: CASSLLSGGTYEQYF. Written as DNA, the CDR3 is TGTGCCAGCAGCTTGTTGTCAGGCGGGACCTACGAGCAGTACTTC. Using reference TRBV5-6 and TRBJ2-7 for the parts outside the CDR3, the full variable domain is DAGVTQSPTHLIKTRGQQVTLRCSPKSGHDTVSWYQQALGQGPQFIFQYYEEEERQRGNFPDRFSGHQFPNYSSELNVNALLLGDSALYLCASSLLSGGTYEQYFGPGTRLTVT.

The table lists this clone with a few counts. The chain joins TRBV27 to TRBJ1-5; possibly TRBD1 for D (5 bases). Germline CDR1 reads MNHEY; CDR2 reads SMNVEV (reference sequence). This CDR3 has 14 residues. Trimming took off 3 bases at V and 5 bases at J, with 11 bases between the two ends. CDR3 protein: CASSFRGEDQPQHF. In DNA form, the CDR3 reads TGTGCCAGCAGTTTCAGAGGGGAGGATCAGCCCCAGCATTTT.

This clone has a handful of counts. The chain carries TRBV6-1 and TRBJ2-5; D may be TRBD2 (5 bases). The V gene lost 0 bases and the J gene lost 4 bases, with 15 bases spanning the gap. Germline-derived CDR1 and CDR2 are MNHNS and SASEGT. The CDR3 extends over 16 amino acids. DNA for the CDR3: TGTGCCAGCAGTGAAGCGCGTTGGTTAAGCGGAGAGACCCAGTACTTC. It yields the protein CASSEARWLSGETQYF.

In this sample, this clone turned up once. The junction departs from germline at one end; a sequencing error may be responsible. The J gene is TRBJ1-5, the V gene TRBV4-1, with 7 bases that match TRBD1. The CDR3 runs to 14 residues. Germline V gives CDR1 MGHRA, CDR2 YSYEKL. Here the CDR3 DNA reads TGCGCCAGCAGACAAGACAGGGTACGTCAGCACCAGCATTTT. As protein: CASRQDRVRQHQHF.

The CDR3 spells CASSIGLAGGTETQYF. The CDR3 bases are TGTGCCAGTAGTATAGGACTAGCGGGAGGGACCGAGACCCAGTACTTC. The V and J genes are TRBV19 and TRBJ2-5, with 14 bases aligning to TRBD2. Germline CDR1 reads LNHDA; CDR2 reads SQIVND (reference sequence). The CDR3 is made up of 16 amino acids. Trimming at V came to 1 base and at J to 5 bases, leaving 3 bases not matched to a gene.

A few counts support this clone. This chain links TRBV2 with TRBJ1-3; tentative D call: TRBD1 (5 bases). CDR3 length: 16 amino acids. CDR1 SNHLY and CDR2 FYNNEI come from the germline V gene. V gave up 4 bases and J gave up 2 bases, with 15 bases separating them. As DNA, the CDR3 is TGTGCCAGCAGTGGTAATGGCAGGGTCGCTGGAAACACCATATATTTT. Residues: CASSGNGRVAGNTIYF.

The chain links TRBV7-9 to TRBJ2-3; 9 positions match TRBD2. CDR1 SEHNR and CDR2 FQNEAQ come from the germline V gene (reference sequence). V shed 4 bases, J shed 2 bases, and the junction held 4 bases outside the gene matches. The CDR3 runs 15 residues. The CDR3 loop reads CASSSRLADTDTQYF. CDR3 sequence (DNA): TGTGCCAGCAGCTCGCGACTAGCGGACACAGATACGCAGTATTTT.

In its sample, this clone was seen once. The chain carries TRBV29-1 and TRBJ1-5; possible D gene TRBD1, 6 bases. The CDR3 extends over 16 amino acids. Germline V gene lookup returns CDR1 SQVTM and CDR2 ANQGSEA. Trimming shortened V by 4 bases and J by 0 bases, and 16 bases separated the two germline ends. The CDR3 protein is CSVGDMAENSNQPQHF. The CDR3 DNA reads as TGCAGCGTTGGGGACATGGCAGAAAATAGCAATCAGCCCCAGCATTTT.

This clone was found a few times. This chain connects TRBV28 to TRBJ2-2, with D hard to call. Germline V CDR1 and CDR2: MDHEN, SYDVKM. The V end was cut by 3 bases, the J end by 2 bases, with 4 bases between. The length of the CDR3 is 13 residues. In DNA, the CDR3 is TGTGCCAGCAGTTTGAGTAACACCGGGGAGCTGTTTTTT. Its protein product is CASSLSNTGELFF.

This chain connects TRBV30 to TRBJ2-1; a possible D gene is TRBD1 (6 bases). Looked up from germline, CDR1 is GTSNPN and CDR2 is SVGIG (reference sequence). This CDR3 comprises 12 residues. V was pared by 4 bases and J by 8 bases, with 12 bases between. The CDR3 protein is CAWTRTADEQFF. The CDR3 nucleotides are TGTGCCTGGACTAGGACAGCCGATGAGCAGTTCTTC.

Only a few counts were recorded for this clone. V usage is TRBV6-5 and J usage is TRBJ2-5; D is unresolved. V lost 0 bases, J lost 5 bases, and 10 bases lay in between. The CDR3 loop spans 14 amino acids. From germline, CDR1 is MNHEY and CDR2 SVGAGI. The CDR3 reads CASSYSTASETQYF. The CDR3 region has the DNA TGTGCCAGCAGTTACTCGACTGCATCGGAGACCCAGTACTTC.

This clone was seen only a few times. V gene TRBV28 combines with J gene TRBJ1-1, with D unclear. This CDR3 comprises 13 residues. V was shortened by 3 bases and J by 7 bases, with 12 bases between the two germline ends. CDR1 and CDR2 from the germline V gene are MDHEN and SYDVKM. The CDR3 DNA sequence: TGTGCCAGCAGTTTTAGCGGCGGGGATGAAGCTTTCTTT. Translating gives CASSFSGGDEAFF. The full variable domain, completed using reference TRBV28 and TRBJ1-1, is DVKVTQSSRYLVKRTGEKVFLECVQDMDHENMFWYRQDPGLGLRLIYFSYDVKMKEKGDIPEGYSVSREKKERFSLILESASTNQTSMYLCASSFSGGDEAFFGQGTRLTVV.

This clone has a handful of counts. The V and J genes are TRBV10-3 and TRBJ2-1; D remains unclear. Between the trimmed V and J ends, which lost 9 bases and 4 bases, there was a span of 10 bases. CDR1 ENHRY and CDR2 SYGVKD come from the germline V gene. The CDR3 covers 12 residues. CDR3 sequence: CAIGARYNEQFF. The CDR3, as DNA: TGTGCCATAGGAGCAAGGTACAATGAGCAGTTCTTC.

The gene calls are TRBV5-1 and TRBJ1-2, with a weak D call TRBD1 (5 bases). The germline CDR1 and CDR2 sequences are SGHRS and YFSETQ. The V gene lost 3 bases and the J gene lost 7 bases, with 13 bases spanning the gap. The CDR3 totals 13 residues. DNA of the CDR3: TGCGCCAGCAGCTACGGACACGACCGTGGCTACACCTTC. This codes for CASSYGHDRGYTF.

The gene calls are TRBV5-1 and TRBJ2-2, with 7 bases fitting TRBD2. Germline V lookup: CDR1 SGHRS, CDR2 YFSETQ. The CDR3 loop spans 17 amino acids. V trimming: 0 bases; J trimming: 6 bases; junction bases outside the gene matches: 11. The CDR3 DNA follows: TGCGCCAGCAGCTTGGCCATGGCGGGAGCCTCCCCCGGGGAGCTGTTTTTT. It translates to CASSLAMAGASPGELFF.

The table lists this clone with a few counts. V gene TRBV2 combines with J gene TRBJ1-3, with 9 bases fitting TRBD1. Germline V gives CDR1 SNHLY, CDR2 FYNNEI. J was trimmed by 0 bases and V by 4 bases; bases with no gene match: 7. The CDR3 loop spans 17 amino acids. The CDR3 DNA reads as TGTGCCAGCAGTGGTGGACAGGGGTCAGTCTCTGGAAACACCATATATTTT. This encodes CASSGGQGSVSGNTIYF.

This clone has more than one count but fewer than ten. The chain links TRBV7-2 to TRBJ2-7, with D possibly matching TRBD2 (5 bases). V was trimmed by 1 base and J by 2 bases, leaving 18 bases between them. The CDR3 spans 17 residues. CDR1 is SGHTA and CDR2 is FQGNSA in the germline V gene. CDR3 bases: TGTGCCAGCAGCTTAGTGGGCGGGCAGGCAAATACCTACGAGCAGTACTTC. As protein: CASSLVGGQANTYEQYF.

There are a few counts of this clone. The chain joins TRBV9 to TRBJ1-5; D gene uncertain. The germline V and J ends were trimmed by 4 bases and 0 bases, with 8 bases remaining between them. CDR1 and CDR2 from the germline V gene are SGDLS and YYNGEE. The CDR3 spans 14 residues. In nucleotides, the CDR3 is TGTGCCAGCAGCCCAGGTAGTAGCAATCAGCCCCAGCATTTT. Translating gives CASSPGSSNQPQHF.

CDR3 amino acids: CAISDTGDLTTHGYTF. The CDR3 nucleotides read TGTGCCATCAGTGATACGGGGGACCTAACGACTCATGGCTACACCTTC. The V and J genes are TRBV10-3 and TRBJ1-2; D is possibly TRBD1 (5 bases). CDR1 and CDR2 (germline): ENHRY, SYGVKD. V shed 3 bases and J shed 6 bases, with 20 bases lying between them. The CDR3 is made up of 16 amino acids.

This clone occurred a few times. Here the CDR3 reads CASSLSASGGTDTQYF. The DNA of the CDR3 is TGCGCCAGCAGCTTGTCGGCTAGCGGAGGCACAGATACGCAGTATTTT. This sequence joins TRBV5-1 and TRBJ2-3; 7 nucleotides align to TRBD2. The CDR3 extends over 16 amino acids. CDR1 and CDR2 from the germline V gene are SGHRS and YFSETQ. V dropped 1 base and J dropped 1; count of bases not matched to a gene: 6.

For the CDR3, the DNA is TGTGCCAGTAGTATGGGCACAACTAGCGGAGGGACAGATACGCAGTATTTT. Amino acids: CASSMGTTSGGTDTQYF. The chain is built from TRBV19 and TRBJ2-3; 8 bases line up with TRBD2. This CDR3 comprises 17 residues. Germline lookup yields CDR1 LNHDA and CDR2 SQIVND (reference sequence). The J segment lost 3 bases and the V segment lost 3 bases, leaving 11 bases of the junction unmatched.

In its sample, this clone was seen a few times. In nucleotides, the CDR3 is TGTGCCTCTTTGCGCGGAGGGGCTGACACTGAAGCTTTCTTT. This encodes CASLRGGADTEAFF. The chain uses TRBV30 and TRBJ1-1, with D tentatively TRBD1 (5 bases). Trimming removed 7 bases at V and 3 bases at J, with 18 bases between. The germline CDR1 and CDR2 sequences are GTSNPN and SVGIG (reference sequence). The length of the CDR3 is 14 residues.

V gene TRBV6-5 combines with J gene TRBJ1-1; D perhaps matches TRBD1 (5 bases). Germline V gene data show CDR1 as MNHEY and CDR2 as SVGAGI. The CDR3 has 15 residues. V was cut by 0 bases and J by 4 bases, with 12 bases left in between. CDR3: CASSYSGEVATEAFF. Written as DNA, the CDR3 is TGTGCCAGCAGTTACTCGGGGGAGGTCGCCACTGAAGCTTTCTTT.

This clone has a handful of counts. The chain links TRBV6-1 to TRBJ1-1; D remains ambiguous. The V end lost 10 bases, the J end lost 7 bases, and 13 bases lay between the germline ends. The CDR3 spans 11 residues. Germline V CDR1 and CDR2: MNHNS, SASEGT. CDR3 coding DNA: TGTGCCACCACCATTTGGCTTGAAGCTTTCTTT. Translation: CATTIWLEAFF.